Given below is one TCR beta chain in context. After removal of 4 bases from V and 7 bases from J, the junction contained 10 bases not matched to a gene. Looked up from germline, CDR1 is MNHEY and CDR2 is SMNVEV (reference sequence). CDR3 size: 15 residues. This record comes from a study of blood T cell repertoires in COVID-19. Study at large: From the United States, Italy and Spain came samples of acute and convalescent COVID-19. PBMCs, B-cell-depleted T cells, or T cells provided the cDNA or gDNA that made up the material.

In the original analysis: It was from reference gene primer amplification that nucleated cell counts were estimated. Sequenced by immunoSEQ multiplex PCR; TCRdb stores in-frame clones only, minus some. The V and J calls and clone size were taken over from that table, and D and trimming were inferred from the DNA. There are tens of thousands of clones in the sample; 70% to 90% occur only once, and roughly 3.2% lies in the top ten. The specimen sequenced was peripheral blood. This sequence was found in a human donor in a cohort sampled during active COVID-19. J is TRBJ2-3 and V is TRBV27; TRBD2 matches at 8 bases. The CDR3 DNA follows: TGTGCCAGCAGTTCTGGGCCCGCGGGGGGCAATACGCAGTATTTT. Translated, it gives CASSSGPAGGNTQYF.